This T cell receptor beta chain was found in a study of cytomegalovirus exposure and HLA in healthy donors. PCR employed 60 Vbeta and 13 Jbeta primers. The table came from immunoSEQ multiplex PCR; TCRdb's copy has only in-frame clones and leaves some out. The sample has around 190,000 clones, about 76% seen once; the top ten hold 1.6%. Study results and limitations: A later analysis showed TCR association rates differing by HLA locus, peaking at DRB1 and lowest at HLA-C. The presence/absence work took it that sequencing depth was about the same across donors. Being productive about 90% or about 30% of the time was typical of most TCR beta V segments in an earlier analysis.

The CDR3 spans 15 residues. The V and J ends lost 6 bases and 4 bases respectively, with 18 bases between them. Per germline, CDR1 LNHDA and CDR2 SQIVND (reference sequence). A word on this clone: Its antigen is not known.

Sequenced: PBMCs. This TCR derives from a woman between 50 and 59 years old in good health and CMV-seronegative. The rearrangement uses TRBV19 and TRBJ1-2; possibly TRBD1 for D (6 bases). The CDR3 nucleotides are TGTGCCAGTAGAGATCGGGGGGCGATTAGCTATGGCTACACCTTC. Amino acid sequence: CASRDRGAISYGYTF.